This T cell receptor (beta chain) was observed in a study of siplizumab effects on memory and regulatory T cells. Study results and limitations: Mappable alloreactive CD4+ clones averaged about 70% Treg-derived with siplizumab versus 26.9% in controls. There appeared to be greater diversity in naive T cells than in memory cells, and naive T cells seemed major contributors to the alloresponse.

The V segment lost 6 bases and the J segment 0 bases; nucleotides outside the gene matches: 5. This CDR3 comprises 14 residues. Germline V gives CDR1 LNHDA, CDR2 SQIVND (reference sequence). Regarding this clone: The target antigen is unknown.

TCRdb's table, derived via immunoSEQ multiplex PCR, lists solely in-frame clones and lacks some. The sample lists over 95,000 clones; roughly 93% were seen once. What was sequenced was non-Treg CD4+ T cells sorted from blood. The V gene is TRBV19, the J gene TRBJ2-7; 7 bases align to TRBD1. The TCR comes from a human donor in good health. This CDR3 reads CASRRTGFSYEQYF. CDR3 nucleotides: TGTGCCAGTAGGAGGACAGGTTTCTCCTACGAGCAGTACTTC.